What follows are 3 T cell receptor beta chains derived from one specimen sequenced in a study of blood T cell repertoires in COVID-19. Repertoires were generated with immunoSEQ multiplex PCR, while TCRdb's copy carries only in-frame clones and drops some. This repertoire shows 300,000 or so clones, more than 75% found once; its top ten account for roughly 10%. The specimen was PBMCs or T cells enriched from blood (not recorded which). Source of these receptors: a woman under 30 who had recovered from COVID-19.

The rearrangement uses TRBV25-1 and TRBJ1-2, with unresolved D. Germline V gene lookup returns CDR1 MGHDK and CDR2 SYGVNS. The CDR3 covers 14 residues. The V end was cut by 4 bases, the J end by 5 bases, with 14 bases between. CDR3 coding DNA: TGTGCCAGCAGTGGGGGAGTTACAGTGTATGGCTACACCTTC. Translation gives CASSGGVTVYGYTF.

In this sample, this clone turned up once. V gene TRBV6-6 combines with J gene TRBJ2-7, with TRBD2 as a possible D gene (6 bases). CDR3 length: 14 amino acids. In germline, CDR1 is MNHNY, CDR2 SVGAGI (reference sequence). The V and J ends lost 6 bases and 7 bases respectively, with 19 bases between them. The CDR3 bases are TGTGCCAGCAGGGCGGTGCTGGAAAGCGGGGAGCAGTACTTC. It encodes CASRAVLESGEQYF.

The chain is built from TRBV15 and TRBJ1-2; 8 positions match TRBD1. Germline loops: CDR1 LNHNV, CDR2 YYDKDF (reference sequence). The V and J ends lost 0 bases and 8 bases, in that order; junction bases with no gene match: 11. The CDR3 loop spans 16 amino acids. The CDR3 loop reads CATSRDRMEQGGGYTF. The CDR3 DNA follows: TGTGCCACCAGCAGAGATAGAATGGAACAGGGGGGCGGCTACACCTTC.